This TCR beta chain was obtained from a study of graft-versus-host responses after intestinal transplantation. Study-level information: Isolated intestinal, liver-intestinal, or multivisceral transplants were what recipients had.

Using immunoSEQ multiplex PCR, the repertoire was profiled, and TCRdb retains in-frame clones only, with some absent. Of about 80,000 clones in the sample, 92% were seen once. J lost 4 bases, V lost 5 bases, and 11 bases had no gene match. In germline, CDR1 is MNHEY, CDR2 SMNVEV (reference sequence). The CDR3 covers 16 residues. This TCR derives from a human patient who received an intestinal transplant, so some T cells may come from the graft donor. The chain couples TRBV27 to TRBJ2-3; 8 bases align to TRBD2. Here the sequenced sample was PBMCs, taken 98 days after intestinal transplantation. The CDR3 here is CASSETGGGFPDTQYF. The CDR3 DNA reads as TGTGCCAGCAGTGAGACCGGGGGGGGGTTCCCAGATACGCAGTATTTT.